This T cell receptor (beta chain) was identified in a study of Ad26.COV2.S vaccination and SARS-CoV-2 variants. Background on the study: Vaccine-arm donor from the placebo-controlled COV1001 Ad26.COV2.S trial. Doses of Ad26.COV2.S were injected into muscle once or twice, 56 days apart.

Per germline, CDR1 SEHNR and CDR2 FQNEAQ (reference sequence). There are 12 residues in the CDR3. V shed 5 bases, J shed 7 bases, and the junction held 4 bases outside the gene matches. Sequencing used immunoSEQ multiplex PCR; TCRdb keeps in-frame clones, though not all of them. The table has 350,000 to 450,000 clones, around four fifths seen once. Treatment defined: some 19 received Ad26.COV2.S at low or high dose, single or two shots; about five received placebo; per-sample allocation not given. Collection of the samples took place on day 63 after the first injection of vaccine or placebo. The sample consisted of peripheral blood, taken in a trial of Ad26.COV2.S vaccine versus placebo. The chain combines TRBV7-9 with TRBJ1-1; TRBD1 aligns across 7 bases. The TCR comes from a person between 18 and 60 years old who received the Ad26.COV2.S COVID-19 vaccine or a placebo. The CDR3 spells CASSPGQLEAFF. CDR3 sequence (DNA): TGTGCCAGCAGCCCGGGACAGCTTGAAGCTTTCTTT. Full variable domain (missing parts from reference TRBV7-9 and TRBJ1-1): DTGVSQNPRHKITKRGQNVTFRCDPISEHNRLYWYRQTLGQGPEFLTYFQNEAQLEKSRLLSDRFSAERPKGSFSTLEIQRTEQGDSAMYLCASSPGQLEAFFGQGTRLTVV.